These T cell receptor beta chains were read from a single sample in a study of T cell responses to AZD1222 COVID-19 vaccine. The table came from immunoSEQ multiplex PCR; TCRdb's copy has only in-frame clones and leaves some out. In the table there are approximately 110,000 clones, 70% to 90% of which are singletons. Source: peripheral blood, taken on day 0 of AZD1222 vaccination. These receptor sequences come from an adult in good health. Each CDR3 is given with its conserved first and last residue. A D gene is named only where the DNA matches it firmly. Size tells how often a clone was seen (once, few, many) or the class of an expanded clone, and some rows leave it out.

clone_size cdr3_length d_call j_call v_call cdr3_nt cdr3_aa
NA 19 TRBD2 TRBJ2-3 TRBV4-2 TGTGCCAGCAGCCAAGGACAGTGGGCTAGCGGGGGGTCCACAGATACGCAGTATTTT CASSQGQWASGGSTDTQYF
NA 17 TRBD2 TRBJ2-1 TRBV4-2 TGTGCCAGCAGCCAAGGAGCGGCGACTAGCGGTTACAATGAGCAGTTCTTC CASSQGAATSGYNEQFF
NA 15 NA TRBJ1-1 TRBV6-1 TGTGCCAGCAGTGAATCTCCGACGGTGAACACTGAAGCTTTCTTT CASSESPTVNTEAFF
NA 13 NA TRBJ1-1 TRBV28 TGTGCCAGCAGGCCAGTAGCGAACACTGAAGCTTTCTTT CASRPVANTEAFF
NA 14 TRBD1 TRBJ2-5 TRBV7-2 TGTGCCAGCAGCACGGGACAGTCCAGAGAAACCCAGTACTTC CASSTGQSRETQYF
NA 15 NA TRBJ1-2 TRBV6-5 TGTGCCATATACAGGACGGTGGGGGGGGACTATGGCTACACCTTC CAIYRTVGGDYGYTF
NA 14 NA TRBJ1-1 TRBV27 TGTGCCAGCAGTTTCTCAGGGGAAAGGACTGAAGCTTTCTTT CASSFSGERTEAFF
NA 15 TRBD1 TRBJ1-2 TRBV6-5 TGTGCCAGCAGTCCCCAGGACAGGACTATGGTTGGCTACACCTTC CASSPQDRTMVGYTF
NA 17 NA TRBJ2-2 TRBV25-1 TGTGCCAGCAGGGAGGGGCGTGGGACGGACAACACCGGGGAGCTGTTTTTT CASREGRGTDNTGELFF
NA 16 NA TRBJ1-2 TRBV7-9 TGTGCCAGCAGCCCGGCGGGGGCAAGCGCTAACTATGGCTACACCTTC CASSPAGASANYGYTF
NA 13 NA TRBJ2-3 TRBV28 TGTGCCAGCAGCCTCACAGGGTCAGATACGCAGTATTTT CASSLTGSDTQYF
NA 14 NA TRBJ2-7 TRBV5-6 TGTGCCAGCAGCTTGGGGGACGGCACCTACGAGCAGTACTTC CASSLGDGTYEQYF
NA 15 NA TRBJ2-7 TRBV6-5 TGTGCCAGCAGTCGGTACCGGGACAAGTCCTACGAGCAGTACTTC CASSRYRDKSYEQYF
NA 14 NA TRBJ2-7 TRBV10-3 TGTGCCATCCAAGCGTCCCTCCCCCCCTACGAGCAGTACTTC CAIQASLPPYEQYF
NA 12 NA TRBJ1-1 TRBV7-8 TGTGCCAGCAGCTTAGTGGGCCTAGGGGCTTTCTTT CASSLVGLGAFF
few 14 NA TRBJ2-7 TRBV3-1/TRBV3-2 TGTGCCAGCAGCCTCCCAGGGAGCACCTACGAGCAGTACTTC CASSLPGSTYEQYF
NA 15 NA TRBJ1-2 TRBV4-2 TGTGCCAGCAGCCAAGAGTCCTCGGGGAAGTATGGCTACACCTTC CASSQESSGKYGYTF
NA 14 TRBD1 TRBJ1-5 TRBV28 TGTGCCAGCAGTCGACAGGGGGCAGGACAGCCCCAGCATTTT CASSRQGAGQPQHF
medium-sized 12 NA TRBJ2-7 TRBV12-3/TRBV12-4 TGTGCCAGCAGTGTACTAGCAAGGGAGCAGTACTTC CASSVLAREQYF
NA 12 NA TRBJ1-2 TRBV28 TGTGCCAGCAGCCAGGGACATGAGGGCTACACCTTC CASSQGHEGYTF
once 16 TRBD2 TRBJ2-5 TRBV3-1/TRBV3-2 TGTGCCAGCAGCGCAGGGACTAGCGGGCCGATGCAGACCCAGTACTTC CASSAGTSGPMQTQYF
NA 13 NA TRBJ1-1 TRBV6-5 TGTGCCAGCAAAATACAGGGGAACACTGAAGCTTTCTTT CASKIQGNTEAFF
once 15 TRBD1 TRBJ1-6 TRBV7-2 TGTGCCAGCAGTTATCGACAGGGGGCGAGTTCACCCCTCCACTTT CASSYRQGASSPLHF
NA 14 NA TRBJ1-1 TRBV28 TGTGCCAGCAGTTTTTTGAGTGGGGACACTGAAGCTTTCTTT CASSFLSGDTEAFF
NA 14 NA TRBJ1-1 TRBV5-1 TGCGCCAGCAAACCCGGGACATCAAACACTGAAGCTTTCTTT CASKPGTSNTEAFF
NA 18 TRBD1 TRBJ1-2 TRBV29-1 TGCAGCGTTGATAGGCTTTTCTCAGGGGGGCACATCAACTATGGCTACACCTTC CSVDRLFSGGHINYGYTF
NA 13 NA TRBJ2-7 TRBV5-1 TGCGCCAGCAGCCCCCCCGGGGTCTACGAGCAGTACTTC CASSPPGVYEQYF
NA 15 NA TRBJ2-3 TRBV27 TGTGCCAGCATGCCCTCCTGGGGGGGCACAGATACGCAGTATTTT CASMPSWGGTDTQYF
NA 19 TRBD1 TRBJ2-3 TRBV9 TGTGCCAGCAGCGTAGCTCTGAACCCGGGACAGGGGTTAGCAGATACGCAGTATTTT CASSVALNPGQGLADTQYF
few 13 NA TRBJ1-6 TRBV19 TGTGCCAGTAGTATATCCCCGGATTCACCCCTCCACTTT CASSISPDSPLHF
NA 16 TRBD1 TRBJ2-6 TRBV2 TGTGCCAGCAGTGGGGACAGGGGGATAGGGGCCAACGTCCTGACTTTC CASSGDRGIGANVLTF
NA 15 TRBD1 TRBJ1-1 TRBV6-2/TRBV6-3 TGTGCCAGCAGTCCGACAGGGGGCGGAAACACTGAAGCTTTCTTT CASSPTGGGNTEAFF
once 13 NA TRBJ1-1 TRBV24-1 TGTGCCACCAGGGCAGGGATGAACACTGAAGCTTTCTTT CATRAGMNTEAFF
few 13 NA TRBJ1-2 TRBV3-1/TRBV3-2 TGTGCCAGCAGCCAAGGGAATATTGGTGGCTACACCTTC CASSQGNIGGYTF